The 29 T cell receptor beta chains listed next were all sequenced from one sample in a study of graft-versus-host responses after intestinal transplantation. Tissue from the graft was processed to free its intraepithelial and lamina propria lymphocytes. Profiled with immunoSEQ multiplex PCR; TCRdb holds only in-frame clones, not every one. The sample includes 20,000 to 25,000 clones, roughly four fifths seen only once; the top ten take around 3%. The sample here was ileum tissue, taken 12 days after intestinal transplant. The receptors stem from a human patient who received an intestinal transplant, so some T cells may come from the graft donor.

The chain's CDR3 is CAWSGLGTGGTDTQYF. Here the CDR3 DNA reads TGTGCCTGGAGTGGCCTAGGGACAGGGGGCACAGATACGCAGTATTTT. The rearrangement links TRBV30 to TRBJ2-3; 10 bases fit TRBD1. The CDR3 is 16 residues long. V gave up 1 base and J gave up 1 base; unmatched junction bases: 5. Germline V CDR1 and CDR2: GTSNPN, SVGIG (reference sequence). The full variable domain, with the rest looked up from reference TRBV30 and TRBJ2-3, is SQTIHQWPATLVQPVGSPLSLECTVEGTSNPNLYWYRQAAGRGLQLLFYSVGIGQISSEVPQNLSASRPQDRQFILSSKKLLLSDSGFYLCAWSGLGTGGTDTQYFGPGTRLTVL.

The chain recombines TRBV7-9 with TRBJ1-2; 8 bases align to TRBD1. Germline lookup yields CDR1 SEHNR and CDR2 FQNEAQ (reference sequence). J gave up 0 bases and V 4 bases, and 7 bases lay outside the gene matches. CDR3 length: 16 amino acids. The CDR3: CASSSGTGISNYGYTF. The CDR3 DNA is TGTGCCAGCAGCTCGGGGACAGGCATATCTAACTATGGCTACACCTTC.

This clone appeared a single time. V usage is TRBV5-5 and J usage is TRBJ2-5; no firm D call. Germline CDR1 is SGHKS and CDR2 is YYEKEE (reference sequence). The CDR3 extends over 14 amino acids. Trimming shortened V by 2 bases and J by 3 bases, and 11 bases separated the two germline ends. The CDR3 region has the DNA TGTGCCAGCAGCTTCTCCCCTCAGGAAGAGACCCAGTACTTC. Translating gives CASSFSPQEETQYF.

In nucleotides, the CDR3 is TGTGCCAGCAGCCCCGCCACACTAGCCTCCCTGGGGGAGACCCAGTACTTC. Protein product: CASSPATLASLGETQYF. This chain connects TRBV4-2 to TRBJ2-5, with TRBD2 as a possible D gene (6 bases). CDR3 size: 17 residues. Germline V gives CDR1 LGHNA, CDR2 YNFKEQ. The V and J ends lost 4 bases and 5 bases respectively, with 23 bases between them.

CDR3: CASSIGQGENTEAFF. In nucleotides, the CDR3 is TGTGCCAGTAGTATCGGACAGGGGGAGAACACTGAAGCTTTCTTT. V gene TRBV19 combines with J gene TRBJ1-1, with 10 bases that match TRBD1. V was clipped by 3 bases and J by 1 base; unmatched bases: 2. The CDR3 loop spans 15 amino acids. In germline, CDR1 is LNHDA, CDR2 SQIVND (reference sequence).

The rearrangement uses TRBV11-3 and TRBJ2-1, with 14 positions matching TRBD2. The germline V gene has CDR1 SGHNT and CDR2 YENEEA. CDR3 length: 15 amino acids. The J segment lost 10 bases and the V segment lost 3 bases, leaving 5 bases of the junction unmatched. For the CDR3, the DNA is TGTGCCAGCAGCTTGTCGGGACTAGCGGGGGAGGAGCAGTTCTTC. As protein: CASSLSGLAGEEQFF.

The chain has TRBV6-6 and TRBJ2-3; perhaps TRBD2 as D (6 bases). Trimming took 4 bases from V and 0 from J, leaving 8 bases between them. Germline CDR1 is MNHNY and CDR2 is SVGAGI (reference sequence). This CDR3 is built from 14 residues. DNA of the CDR3: TGTGCCAGCAGTTTCGGGGGAAGCACAGATACGCAGTATTTT. It yields the protein CASSFGGSTDTQYF.

This clone was seen only once. This chain uses TRBV19 with TRBJ2-7; D uncertain. The CDR3 has 13 residues. The ends were cut back, 10 bases at V and 5 bases at J, with 18 bases in the middle. In germline, CDR1 is LNHDA, CDR2 SQIVND (reference sequence). The CDR3 loop is CATTNPAGDEQYF. Here the CDR3 DNA reads TGTGCCACCACCAACCCCGCAGGCGACGAGCAGTACTTC.

The gene calls are TRBV6-5 and TRBJ2-3; D ambiguous. Between the trimmed V and J ends, which lost 5 bases and 7 bases, there was a span of 10 bases. CDR1 MNHEY and CDR2 SVGAGI come from the germline V gene. This CDR3 region has 12 residues. The CDR3 spells CASSEPYNTQYF. The CDR3 DNA reads as TGTGCCAGCAGTGAACCCTATAATACGCAGTATTTT.

The chain joins TRBV13 to TRBJ2-3; 11 bases agree with TRBD2. After removal of 3 bases from V and 2 bases from J, the junction contained 7 bases not matched to a gene. From germline, CDR1 is PRHDT and CDR2 FYEKMQ (reference sequence). The CDR3 sequence is 17 residues long. CDR3 nucleotides: TGTGCCAGCAGCTTGGGAGTAGCGGGGGGGGTCACAGATACGCAGTATTTT. Translating gives CASSLGVAGGVTDTQYF.

This sequence joins TRBV7-3 and TRBJ2-5; a weak D match, TRBD2 (6 bases). Per germline, CDR1 SGHTA and CDR2 FQGTGA. CDR3 length: 12 amino acids. With 5 bases removed from V and 9 bases from J, the gap between germline ends came to 13 bases. This CDR3 is CASSQGTGAQYF. The CDR3 DNA sequence: TGTGCCAGCAGCCAAGGGACTGGGGCCCAGTACTTC.

The chain joins TRBV9 to TRBJ2-3, with TRBD2 matching 8 bases. The CDR3 spans 15 residues. Germline CDR1 and CDR2: SGDLS and YYNGEE. The J segment lost 2 bases and the V segment lost 2 bases, leaving 4 bases of the junction unmatched. This chain's CDR3 is CASSVGGLDTDTQYF. The DNA of the CDR3 is TGTGCCAGCAGCGTGGGGGGACTAGACACAGATACGCAGTATTTT.

This chain joins TRBV7-3 and TRBJ2-1; 12 positions match TRBD1. The CDR3 consists of 21 residues. The germline CDR1 and CDR2 sequences are SGHTA and FQGTGA. The J segment lost 4 bases and the V segment lost 5 bases, leaving 21 bases of the junction unmatched. CDR3 sequence: CASSPYGGTGGISGGYNEQFF. CDR3 DNA sequence: TGTGCCAGCAGCCCCTACGGGGGGACAGGGGGCATTAGCGGGGGGTACAATGAGCAGTTCTTC.

The chain has TRBV6-1 and TRBJ2-3, with D perhaps matching TRBD1 (6 bases). V was shortened by 8 bases and J by 6 bases, with 12 bases between the two germline ends. Germline V gene data show CDR1 as MNHNS and CDR2 as SASEGT. This CDR3 comprises 12 residues. The CDR3 nucleotides are TGTGCCAGCGTGGGGGCCCCGGATACGCAGTATTTT. Translating it yields CASVGAPDTQYF.

The genes are TRBV5-1 and TRBJ2-7, with 10 bases that match TRBD2. This CDR3 contains 17 residues. Germline V gives CDR1 SGHRS, CDR2 YFSETQ. V gave up 0 bases and J gave up 2 bases; unmatched junction bases: 8. This CDR3 reads CASSLATSGAIAYEQYF. In DNA form, the CDR3 reads TGCGCCAGCAGCTTGGCCACTAGCGGGGCGATAGCCTACGAGCAGTACTTC.

The chain employs TRBV4-1 and TRBJ2-1, with D possibly being TRBD2 (5 bases). The CDR3 extends over 17 amino acids. V was pared by 0 bases and J by 2 bases, with 14 bases between. Germline CDR1 and CDR2: MGHRA and YSYEKL. CDR3 residues: CASSQDPPRTAYNEQFF. Here the CDR3 DNA reads TGCGCCAGCAGCCAAGACCCCCCGCGGACTGCCTACAATGAGCAGTTCTTC.

The chain recombines TRBV6-8 with TRBJ2-7; no clear D. Looked up from germline, CDR1 is MNHGY and CDR2 is SAAAGT. The CDR3 totals 11 residues. V was cut by 5 bases and J by 7 bases, with 9 bases left in between. This CDR3 reads CASSPILEQYF. The CDR3 region has the DNA TGTGCCAGCAGTCCAATACTGGAGCAGTACTTC.

This sequence joins TRBV7-3 and TRBJ2-1, with a possible D match to TRBD2 (6 bases). From germline, CDR1 is SGHTA and CDR2 FQGTGA. The CDR3 is made up of 15 amino acids. Trimming removed 5 bases from V and 11 bases from J, with 22 bases in between. CDR3 sequence (DNA): TGTGCCAGCAGCCCCTACCCCTCCGCGGGGATTCAGCAGTTCTTC. Its protein is CASSPYPSAGIQQFF.

V and J are TRBV25-1 and TRBJ2-7, with TRBD1 matching over 8 bases. Germline V gene sequence: CDR1 MGHDK, CDR2 SYGVNS. The CDR3 spans 12 residues. Unmatched junction bases numbered 1, after V lost 4 bases and J lost 5 bases. In nucleotides, the CDR3 is TGTGCCAGCAGTGTGGGACAGGACGAGCAGTACTTC. It codes for CASSVGQDEQYF.

This chain links TRBV5-6 with TRBJ2-3, with 7 bases matching TRBD1. This CDR3 is 15 amino acids long. Germline V gene sequence: CDR1 SGHDT, CDR2 YYEEEE. After removal of 2 bases from V and 2 bases from J, the junction contained 5 bases not matched to a gene. The CDR3 sequence is CASSLPGTDTDTQYF. The CDR3 nucleotides are TGTGCCAGCAGCTTACCCGGGACAGACACAGATACGCAGTATTTT. Variable domain in full (rest from reference TRBV5-6 and TRBJ2-3): DAGVTQSPTHLIKTRGQQVTLRCSPKSGHDTVSWYQQALGQGPQFIFQYYEEEERQRGNFPDRFSGHQFPNYSSELNVNALLLGDSALYLCASSLPGTDTDTQYFGPGTRLTVL.

The rearrangement links TRBV6-1 to TRBJ2-7, with D perhaps TRBD2 (5 bases). CDR1 MNHNS and CDR2 SASEGT come from the germline V gene. There are 15 residues in the CDR3. V gave up 9 bases and J gave up 1 base, with 19 bases separating them. In DNA, the CDR3 is TGTGCCAGTAGGAGGTCCACCCTCATTTCCTACGAGCAGTACTTC. It specifies CASRRSTLISYEQYF.

The V and J genes are TRBV19 and TRBJ2-2; D is undetermined. The V end lost 9 bases, the J end lost 1 base, and 9 bases lay between the germline ends. The CDR3 runs 13 residues. The germline V gene encodes CDR1 LNHDA and CDR2 SQIVND (reference sequence). The CDR3 DNA reads TGTGCCAGCCATCGGTGGAACACCGGGGAGCTGTTTTTT. This encodes CASHRWNTGELFF.

The genes are TRBV7-2 and TRBJ2-1, with D perhaps matching TRBD2 (7 bases). The CDR3 is made up of 16 amino acids. Germline CDR1 and CDR2: SGHTA and FQGNSA. The V end lost 3 bases, the J end lost 2 bases, and 14 bases lay between the germline ends. Here the CDR3 reads CASSFFWRGPYNEQFF. The CDR3 DNA is TGTGCCAGCAGCTTCTTTTGGCGGGGGCCCTACAATGAGCAGTTCTTC.

On this clone: Other DNA variants within this sample encode the same CDR3. Written as DNA, the CDR3 is TGTGCCAGCAGCCCGGAGGGAAACACCATATATTTT. This encodes CASSPEGNTIYF. This chain connects TRBV6-5 to TRBJ1-3; D uncertain. The CDR3 runs to 12 residues. Germline-derived CDR1 and CDR2 are MNHEY and SVGAGI. V shed 6 bases and J shed 4 bases, with 7 bases lying between them.

The DNA of the CDR3 is TGTGCCAGCAGACCGGACGGGACATATAGCAATCAGCCCCAGCATTTT. It translates to CASRPDGTYSNQPQHF. The V call is TRBV27, the J call TRBJ1-5; D is possibly TRBD1 (6 bases). This CDR3 region has 16 residues. Trimming cost V 6 bases and J 0 bases, with 15 bases left between them. Germline V gene lookup returns CDR1 MNHEY and CDR2 SMNVEV (reference sequence).

Judged by abundance, this clone is medium-sized (0.01 to 0.1%). The V gene is TRBV19, the J gene TRBJ2-3; 13 nucleotides match TRBD2. The CDR3 has 15 amino acids. Germline V gene lookup returns CDR1 LNHDA and CDR2 SQIVND (reference sequence). V trimming: 6 bases; J trimming: 8 bases; junction bases outside the gene matches: 8. The chain's CDR3 is CASRATSGRSSTQYF. For the CDR3, the DNA is TGTGCCAGTAGGGCGACTAGCGGGAGGTCCTCTACGCAGTATTTT.

This sequence joins TRBV11-3 and TRBJ2-5; 7 bases map to TRBD1. The CDR3 totals 15 residues. Trimming cost V 2 bases and J 5 bases; bases outside gene matches: 8. CDR1 and CDR2 (germline): SGHNT, YENEEA. The CDR3 sequence: CASSLLKGARETQYF. CDR3 sequence (DNA): TGTGCCAGCAGCTTACTTAAGGGGGCGCGGGAGACCCAGTACTTC. Filled out from reference TRBV11-3 and TRBJ2-5, the complete variable domain reads EAGVVQSPRYKIIEKKQPVAFWCNPISGHNTLYWYLQNLGQGPELLIRYENEEAVDDSQLPKDRFSAERLKGVDSTLKIQPAELGDSAVYLCASSLLKGARETQYFGPGTRLLVL.

This clone was counted a single time. The chain links TRBV19 to TRBJ1-4; tentatively, D is TRBD1 (6 bases). V lost 3 bases to trimming and J lost 3 bases, with 11 bases between them. The V gene's germline CDR1 is LNHDA and CDR2 SQIVND (reference sequence). This CDR3 is 15 amino acids long. The CDR3 here is CASSIGTISNEKLFF. CDR3 DNA sequence: TGTGCCAGTAGTATCGGGACAATTTCTAATGAAAAACTGTTTTTT.

V is TRBV6-5 and J is TRBJ2-7; TRBD2 agrees at 8 bases. V dropped 5 bases and J dropped 6; count of bases not matched to a gene: 9. The CDR3 runs to 14 residues. Germline V gene sequence: CDR1 MNHEY, CDR2 SVGAGI. CDR3 in amino acids: CASSQRGGPGEQYF. The CDR3 DNA is TGTGCCAGCAGTCAACGGGGGGGGCCGGGCGAGCAGTACTTC.